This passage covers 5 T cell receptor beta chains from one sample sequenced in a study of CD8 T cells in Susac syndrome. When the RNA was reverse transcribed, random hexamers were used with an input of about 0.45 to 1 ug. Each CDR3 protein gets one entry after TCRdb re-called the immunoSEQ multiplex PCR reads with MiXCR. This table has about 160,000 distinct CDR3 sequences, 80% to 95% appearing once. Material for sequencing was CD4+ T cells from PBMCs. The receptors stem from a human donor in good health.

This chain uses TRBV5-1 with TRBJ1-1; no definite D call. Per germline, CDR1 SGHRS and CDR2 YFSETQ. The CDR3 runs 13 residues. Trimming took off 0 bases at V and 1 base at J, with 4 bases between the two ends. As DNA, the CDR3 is TGCGCCAGCAGCTTGGATCCGAACACTGAAGCTTTCTTT. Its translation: CASSLDPNTEAFF.

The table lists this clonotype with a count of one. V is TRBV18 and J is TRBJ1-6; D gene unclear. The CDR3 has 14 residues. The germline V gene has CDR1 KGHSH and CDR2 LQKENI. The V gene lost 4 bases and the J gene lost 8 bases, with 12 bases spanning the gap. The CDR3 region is CASSREEHDSPLHF. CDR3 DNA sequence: TGTGCCAGCTCACGTGAGGAGCATGATTCACCCCTCCACTTT.

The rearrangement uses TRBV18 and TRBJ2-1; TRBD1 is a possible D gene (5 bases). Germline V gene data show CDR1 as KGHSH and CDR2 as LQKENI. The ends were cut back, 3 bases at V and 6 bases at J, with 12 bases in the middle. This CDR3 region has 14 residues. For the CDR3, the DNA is TGTGCCAGCTCACCTCTGCGACAGTCCAATGAGCAGTTCTTC. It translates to CASSPLRQSNEQFF.

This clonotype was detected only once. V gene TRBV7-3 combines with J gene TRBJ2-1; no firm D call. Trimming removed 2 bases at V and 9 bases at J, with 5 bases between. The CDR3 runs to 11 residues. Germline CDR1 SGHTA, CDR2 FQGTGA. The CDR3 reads CASSLGIEQFF. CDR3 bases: TGTGCCAGCAGCTTAGGGATTGAGCAGTTCTTC.

The CDR3 sequence: CSAGQGADEKLFF. The DNA of the CDR3 is TGCAGCGCCGGACAGGGGGCTGATGAAAAACTGTTTTTT. This chain uses TRBV29-1 with TRBJ1-4; the match to TRBD1 covers 11 bases. The germline V gene encodes CDR1 SQVTM and CDR2 ANQGSEA. This CDR3 comprises 13 residues. V lost 7 bases to trimming and J lost 6 bases; unmatched junction nucleotides: 4.